Given below is one T cell receptor beta chain in context. What it recognizes is unknown. This entry comes from a study of Ad26.COV2.S vaccination and SARS-CoV-2 variants. Study at large: Intramuscular Ad26.COV2.S doses were given once or twice, 56 days apart. Study-level results: In vaccinated individuals, spike-specific CD8+ and CD4+ T cell responses reportedly displayed substantial breadth. Placebo recipients showed lower spike-specific TCR breadth than vaccinees.

The treatment here: around 19 received Ad26.COV2.S at low or high dose, single or two shots; about 5 received placebo; per-sample allocation not given. Vaccine and placebo recipients were sampled on day 63 after the first injection. It was Wuhan-strain SARS-CoV-2 spike that the Ad26 vaccine vector expressed. From germline, CDR1 is SGHVS and CDR2 FQNEAQ. The ends lost 5 bases at V and 2 bases at J; junction bases unmatched: 7. The CDR3 extends over 16 amino acids. Produced via immunoSEQ multiplex PCR; TCRdb's table is partial and in-frame only. The sample consists of some 500,000 clones, approximately 89% of them appearing once.

V gene TRBV7-8 combines with J gene TRBJ2-3; 10 positions agree with TRBD2. The clonotype was recovered from a person aged 18 to 65 who received the Ad26.COV2.S COVID-19 vaccine or a placebo. The material sequenced was peripheral blood, taken in a trial of Ad26.COV2.S vaccine versus placebo. As DNA, the CDR3 is TGTGCCAGCAGCACCTGGCTAGCGGGGGCCACAGATACGCAGTATTTT. Its protein product is CASSTWLAGATDTQYF.